The 19 T cell receptor beta chains in this list originate from one sample, sequenced in a study of blood T cell repertoires in COVID-19. Assay: immunoSEQ multiplex PCR; the TCRdb copy retains only in-frame clones and omits some. This repertoire shows around 150,000 clones, roughly 74% found once; its top ten account for roughly 13%. The sample comprised peripheral blood. The receptors originated from an elderly woman with acute or convalescent COVID-19.

This clone was seen once. The V gene is TRBV11-2, the J gene TRBJ2-2, with 12 bases fitting TRBD2. Germline V gene sequence: CDR1 SGHAT, CDR2 FQNNGV. V gave up 2 bases and J gave up 3 bases; unmatched junction bases: 4. The CDR3 sequence is 17 residues long. This CDR3 is CASSLTGLAGYTGELFF. In DNA, the CDR3 is TGTGCCAGCAGCTTAACCGGACTAGCGGGATACACCGGGGAGCTGTTTTTT.

This chain joins TRBV6-1 and TRBJ2-7; 7 bases align to TRBD1. V trimming: 6 bases; J trimming: 2 bases; junction bases outside the gene matches: 13. Germline V CDR1 and CDR2: MNHNS, SASEGT. This CDR3 comprises 16 residues. The CDR3 loop is CASSEQGYSLAYEQYF. The CDR3 bases are TGTGCCAGCAGCGAACAGGGGTACTCCTTGGCCTACGAGCAGTACTTC.

The chain recombines TRBV3-1 (or the pseudogene TRBV3-2) with TRBJ2-7, with D possibly being TRBD2 (6 bases). Trimming stripped 3 bases from V and 6 bases from J, with 9 bases between. The CDR3 is 12 residues long. Germline CDR1 LGHDT, CDR2 YNNKEL (reference sequence). In nucleotides, the CDR3 is TGTGCCAGCAGCCACTGGGGAGGCGAGCAGTACTTC. Translating gives CASSHWGGEQYF.

This clone was seen once. This chain connects TRBV19 to TRBJ2-2, with TRBD2 identical over 14 bases. This CDR3 contains 17 residues. CDR1 is LNHDA and CDR2 is SQIVND in the germline V gene (reference sequence). V was pared by 1 base and J by 4 bases, with 2 bases of the junction left unmatched. CDR3 region: CASSIGLAGGGTGELFF. CDR3 nucleotides: TGTGCCAGTAGTATAGGACTAGCGGGAGGGGGCACCGGGGAGCTGTTTTTT.

V is TRBV10-1 and J is TRBJ2-1; TRBD1 might be the D (5 bases). V gave up 6 bases and J gave up 7 bases, with 13 bases separating them. The germline gives CDR1 WNHNN, CDR2 SYGVQD (reference sequence). This CDR3 spans 13 amino acids. In DNA, the CDR3 is TGCGCCAGCAGCTCAGGGTCTGCGAATGAGCAGTTCTTC. The encoded protein is CASSSGSANEQFF.

The chain combines TRBV28 with TRBJ2-1; a weak D match, TRBD2 (7 bases). V was pared by 4 bases and J by 5 bases, with 12 bases between. In germline, CDR1 is MDHEN, CDR2 SYDVKM. The CDR3 sequence is 14 residues long. For the CDR3, the DNA is TGTGCCAGCAGTTCCGGGGGGACAAACAATGAGCAGTTCTTC. Protein: CASSSGGTNNEQFF.

The gene calls are TRBV19 and TRBJ1-2; 7 bases align to TRBD1. V lost 5 bases, J lost 6 bases, and 15 bases stayed unmatched. This CDR3 spans 16 amino acids. The germline V gene encodes CDR1 LNHDA and CDR2 SQIVND (reference sequence). DNA of the CDR3: TGTGCCAGTAGTCACCAGAGGACAGGCGACAGGGATGGCTACACCTTC. It specifies CASSHQRTGDRDGYTF.

The J gene is TRBJ2-3, the V gene TRBV9; the match to TRBD2 covers 7 bases. Germline V gene sequence: CDR1 SGDLS, CDR2 YYNGEE. The CDR3 extends over 15 amino acids. After removal of 1 base from V and 0 bases from J, the junction contained 2 bases not matched to a gene. The CDR3 here is CASSVTSESTDTQYF. CDR3 sequence (DNA): TGTGCCAGCAGCGTAACTAGCGAGAGCACAGATACGCAGTATTTT.

This chain links TRBV7-3 with TRBJ2-3, with 10 bases lining up with TRBD1. The CDR3 is 15 residues long. Germline trimming cut 5 bases from V and 5 bases from J; bases unmatched to any gene: 7. CDR1 SGHTA and CDR2 FQGTGA come from the germline V gene. The CDR3 nucleotides read TGTGCCAGCAGCCACAGACAGGGGGCCTTAGATACGCAGTATTTT. Encoded protein: CASSHRQGALDTQYF.

This clone has just one count. The J gene is TRBJ2-3, the V gene TRBV27; a weak D match, TRBD2 (7 bases). This CDR3 comprises 15 residues. Germline lookup yields CDR1 MNHEY and CDR2 SMNVEV (reference sequence). V lost 4 bases, J lost 6 bases, and 17 bases lay in between. CDR3 region: CASSWSGPGGDTQYF. Written as DNA, the CDR3 is TGTGCCAGCAGTTGGTCCGGGCCGGGGGGCGATACGCAGTATTTT.

The V and J genes are TRBV7-2 and TRBJ1-5; unclear D gene. Germline V gives CDR1 SGHTA, CDR2 FQGNSA. V lost 2 bases, J lost 2 bases, and 13 bases lay in between. The CDR3 is 16 amino acids. The CDR3 DNA sequence: TGTGCCAGCAGCTTAAGTCCCGGTTTCGGCAATCAGCCCCAGCATTTT. Translation gives CASSLSPGFGNQPQHF.

The DNA of the CDR3 is TGCGCCAGCACGGCCGGGACAGGAAACACTGAAGCTTTCTTT. Amino acid sequence: CASTAGTGNTEAFF. The chain combines TRBV5-1 with TRBJ1-1; 8 nucleotides agree with TRBD1. CDR1 and CDR2 from the germline V gene are SGHRS and YFSETQ. This CDR3 spans 14 amino acids. J gave up 2 bases and V 6 bases, and 6 bases lay outside the gene matches.

The V and J genes are TRBV4-1 and TRBJ1-2, with 7 bases fitting TRBD1. Per the germline V gene, CDR1 is MGHRA and CDR2 is YSYEKL. Germline trimming cut 1 base from V and 3 bases from J; bases unmatched to any gene: 14. The CDR3 runs to 18 residues. The chain's CDR3 is CASSQGGDSLKPDYGYTF. CDR3 bases: TGCGCCAGCAGCCAAGGTGGGGACAGTCTAAAGCCGGACTATGGCTACACCTTC.

This chain links TRBV6-5 with TRBJ1-5; possibly TRBD1 for D (5 bases). Germline assignment: CDR1 MNHEY and CDR2 SVGAGI. The CDR3 sequence is 13 residues long. V was pared by 8 bases and J by 3 bases, with 11 bases between. The CDR3 protein is CASLTTVNQPQHF. CDR3 DNA sequence: TGTGCCAGCCTCACGACAGTCAATCAGCCCCAGCATTTT.

CDR3 region: CASSPGTTYGYTF. The CDR3 DNA is TGTGCCAGCAGCCCCGGGACAACCTATGGCTACACCTTC. The chain has TRBV7-2 and TRBJ1-2, with a tentative D call TRBD1 (6 bases). Germline loops: CDR1 SGHTA, CDR2 FQGNSA. The CDR3 loop spans 13 amino acids. Trimming left V 5 bases short and J 4 bases short, with 11 bases between.

V gene TRBV30 combines with J gene TRBJ1-1; D uncertain. Trimming left V 4 bases short and J 6 bases short, with 15 bases between. This CDR3 has 13 residues. From germline, CDR1 is GTSNPN and CDR2 SVGIG (reference sequence). The CDR3 loop reads CAWTFGVKAEAFF. DNA for the CDR3: TGTGCCTGGACCTTCGGGGTAAAGGCTGAAGCTTTCTTT.

This clone has a single count. This sequence joins TRBV30 and TRBJ1-5; D gene unclear. Germline V lookup: CDR1 GTSNPN, CDR2 SVGIG (reference sequence). V lost 5 bases and J 4 bases, leaving 9 bases between the germline ends. The CDR3 length is 12 residues. As DNA, the CDR3 is TGTGCCTGGGGGTTCCCGAATCAGCCCCAGCATTTT. Translation: CAWGFPNQPQHF. Supplemented by reference TRBV30 and TRBJ1-5, the full variable domain reads SQTIHQWPATLVQPVGSPLSLECTVEGTSNPNLYWYRQAAGRGLQLLFYSVGIGQISSEVPQNLSASRPQDRQFILSSKKLLLSDSGFYLCAWGFPNQPQHFGDGTRLSIL.

V gene TRBV5-4 combines with J gene TRBJ2-7; 8 bases match TRBD1. The CDR3 has 14 residues. Germline V gene data show CDR1 as SGHNT and CDR2 as YYREEE (reference sequence). J was trimmed by 2 bases and V by 0 bases; bases with no gene match: 1. CDR3 sequence reads: CASSLDRGAYEQYF. CDR3 coding DNA: TGTGCCAGCAGCTTGGACAGGGGGGCCTACGAGCAGTACTTC.

This chain joins TRBV18 and TRBJ1-1, with D uncertain. CDR1 is KGHSH and CDR2 is LQKENI in the germline V gene. The CDR3 runs to 15 residues. V lost 3 bases and J 6 bases, leaving 17 bases between the germline ends. The CDR3 bases are TGTGCCAGCTCACCCCGGGGAGGAGTTGCTGCTGAAGCTTTCTTT. Translation: CASSPRGGVAAEAFF.